The entry that follows covers one T cell receptor beta chain sequence. No antigen is known for it. The record has no base qualities; no much larger clone is one base away. CD8 naive samples were obtained by positive selection for CCR7 among CD45RO-negative cells, yielding a CD45RA+CCR7+ population from which TemRA cells were excluded. Healthy HIV-negative adults with no recently reported acute infections or vaccinations were included as donors. Only Caucasian adults living in Nashville, Tennessee, USA were represented among the donors. Blood was collected by leukapheresis, and PBMCs were isolated by Ficoll-Histopaque density gradient centrifugation and then cryopreserved in liquid nitrogen vapor phase. Analytical flow cytometry was used to check the purity and quantity of each magnetically sorted T cell population. Genomic DNA was isolated from every sorted fraction and measured by UV absorbance on a Nanodrop 2000c.

Using the deep immunoSEQ assay, TCR CDR3 regions were amplified from genomic DNA by multiplex PCR. Genomic DNA extracted from each cell subset was distributed evenly over all wells of several immunoSEQ 96-well plates, and each plate served as one replicate. Each replicate PCR for sorted subsets received roughly 200 ng genomic DNA, equal to tens of thousands of T cell genomes. Purified libraries were measured with a Qubit 3.0 fluorometer, size-checked on a Bioanalyzer 2100, and measured again with the KAPA Library Quantification kit. Every immunoSEQ 96-well plate was sequenced on a separate single-read 150-cycle Illumina NextSeq 550 flow cell. Under the source paper's analysis protocol: Because the immunoSEQ output included only junctional sequences and no quality scores, the filtering could not be the same as the filtering used for full-length reads. Sequences were annotated with PyIR, a Python wrapper for IgBLAST v1.9, and V/J genes and CDR3 were assigned using IMGT germline references. Reads were removed for weak V/J assignments (E-value above 1e-6), missing CDR3, stop codons, out-of-frame junctions, or ambiguous translated residues. V3J clonotypes were defined as sequences sharing the same inferred V gene, J gene, and CDR3 amino acid sequence. To compute the percentage overlap between repertoires, the number of shared unique clonotypes was divided by the size of the smaller repertoire. Repertoire richness was assessed with RTK rarefaction, the Chao1 estimator, and Recon v2.1 estimates of unobserved clonotypes. For all TCRbeta clonotypes obtained by the gDNA method from a handful of donors, generation probabilities were computed with OLGA. TCRdb's version of the immuneACCESS table is confined to in-frame rearrangements and falls short of the full clone set. An unresolved V gene accounts for under half of the shortfall where checked; the remainder is of unknown origin. That table is the source of V, J and clone size, and D and trimming were worked out from the DNA. This sample comprises around 2,100,000 clones, around 96% of them detected only once. The ten largest make up 0.95% to 1.5% of the sample.

The CDR3 holds 13 amino acids from the cysteine to the phenylalanine. The sequence is cut down to CDR3 DNA, 39 bases in frame from base 1. The V end loses 4 bases and the J end loses 10 bases, and a stretch of 14 bases separates them. According to the germline V gene (reference sequence), CDR1 reads MNHEY and CDR2 reads SMNVEV. These data come from a study of shared clonotypes between healthy human individuals (TCRdb year 2020). Context from the whole study: Two women and three men aged 18 to 49 years were included in the cohort. For each donor, three plates each were used for CD4 naive and CD4 memory, two plates were used for CD8 naive, and one plate was used for CD8 memory. Each donor's leukapheresis produced roughly between about 0.9 and 9.5 billion PBMCs. Blood TCR repertoires of four to six healthy adults were deeply sequenced to estimate repertoire size and the extent of clonotype sharing between individuals. Libraries were prepared and TCR repertoires were sequenced by different laboratories using diverse techniques, in order to increase sequencing depth and limit assay-specific biases.

Overall study outcomes, separate from this receptor: Sampling was restricted to blood, and TCR repertoires in tissue are likely to differ from TCR repertoires in blood. Sharing across several donors was observed for approximately 5% of naive CD4, 3.5% of naive CD8, roughly 2.4% of memory CD4, and about 0.39% of memory CD8 clonotypes. The genetic and exposure-history diversity represented was limited by the small number of donors. Compared with non-shared clonotypes, clonotypes shared by all four sorted-subset donors had higher generation probabilities. Naive subsets generally had larger estimated clonotype richness than memory subsets did. Even with the large sequencing depth, rarefaction of the sorted-subset datasets indicated that sequencing was incomplete. Pairwise subsampling led to the expectation that sequencing depth would affect the degree of clonotype sharing among donors.

This sequence was found in a man younger than 30 in good health. The sequence links TRBV27 to TRBJ2-1; D gene: possibly TRBD2, on 6 matching bases. The sample taken for sequencing was naive CD8+ T cells sorted from blood. The cell subset or site tag for this specimen amounts to: CD45RA+CCR7+. The CDR3 in this case is CASSWRAATEQFF. Here is the DNA: TGTGCCAGCAGTTGGAGGGCTGCCACGGAGCAGTTCTTC.